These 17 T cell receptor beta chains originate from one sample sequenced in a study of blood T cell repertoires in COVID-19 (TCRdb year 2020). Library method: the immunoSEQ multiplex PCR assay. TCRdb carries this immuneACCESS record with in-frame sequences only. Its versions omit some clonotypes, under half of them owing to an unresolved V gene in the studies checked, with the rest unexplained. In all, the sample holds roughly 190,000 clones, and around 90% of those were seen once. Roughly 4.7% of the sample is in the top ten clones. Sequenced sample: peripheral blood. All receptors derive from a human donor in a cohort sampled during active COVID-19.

CDR3 protein: CASTPRLAGSTDTQYF. The CDR3 bases are TGTGCCAGCACCCCCCGACTAGCGGGATCCACAGATACGCAGTATTTT. V and J are TRBV6-6 and TRBJ2-3, with 11 nucleotides matching TRBD2. Trimming took 7 bases from V and 2 from J; bases not matched to a gene: 8. Per germline, CDR1 MNHNY and CDR2 SVGAGI (reference sequence). The CDR3 runs to 16 residues.

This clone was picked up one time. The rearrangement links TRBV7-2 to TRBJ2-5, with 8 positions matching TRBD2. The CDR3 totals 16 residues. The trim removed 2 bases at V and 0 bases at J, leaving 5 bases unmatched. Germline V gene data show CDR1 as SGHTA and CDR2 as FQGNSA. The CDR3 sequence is CASSLYASGHQETQYF. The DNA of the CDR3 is TGTGCCAGCAGCTTATATGCTAGCGGGCACCAAGAGACCCAGTACTTC.

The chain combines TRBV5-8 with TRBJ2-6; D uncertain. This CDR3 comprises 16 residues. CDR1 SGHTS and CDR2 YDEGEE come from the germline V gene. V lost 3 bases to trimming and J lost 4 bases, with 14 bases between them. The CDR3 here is CASSSRQGLGANVLTF. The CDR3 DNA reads TGTGCCAGCAGCTCCCGACAAGGCCTGGGGGCCAACGTCCTGACTTTC.

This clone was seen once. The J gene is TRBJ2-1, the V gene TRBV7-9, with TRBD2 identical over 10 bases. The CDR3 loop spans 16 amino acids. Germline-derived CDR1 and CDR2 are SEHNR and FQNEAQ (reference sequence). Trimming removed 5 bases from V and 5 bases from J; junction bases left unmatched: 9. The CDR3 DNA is TGTGCCAGCAGCCTACTCCAGCGGGGGGGCCACAATGAGCAGTTCTTC. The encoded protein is CASSLLQRGGHNEQFF.

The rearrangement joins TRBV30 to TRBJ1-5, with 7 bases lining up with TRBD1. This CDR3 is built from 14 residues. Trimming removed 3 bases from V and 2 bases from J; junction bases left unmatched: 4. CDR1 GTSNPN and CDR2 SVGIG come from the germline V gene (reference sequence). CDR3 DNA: TGTGCCTGGAGGCCCGGGACAGGCAATCAGCCCCAGCATTTT. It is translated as CAWRPGTGNQPQHF. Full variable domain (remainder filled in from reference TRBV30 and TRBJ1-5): SQTIHQWPATLVQPVGSPLSLECTVEGTSNPNLYWYRQAAGRGLQLLFYSVGIGQISSEVPQNLSASRPQDRQFILSSKKLLLSDSGFYLCAWRPGTGNQPQHFGDGTRLSIL.

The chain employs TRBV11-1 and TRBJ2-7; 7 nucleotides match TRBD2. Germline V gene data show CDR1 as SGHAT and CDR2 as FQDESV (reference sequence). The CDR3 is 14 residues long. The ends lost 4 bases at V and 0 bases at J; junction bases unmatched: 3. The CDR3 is CASSSRTSSYEQYF. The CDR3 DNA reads TGTGCCAGCAGCTCTCGGACTAGCTCCTACGAGCAGTACTTC. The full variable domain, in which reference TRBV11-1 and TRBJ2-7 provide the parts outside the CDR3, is EAEVAQSPRYKITEKSQAVAFWCDPISGHATLYWYRQILGQGPELLVQFQDESVVDDSQLPKDRFSAERLKGVDSTLKIQPAELGDSAMYLCASSSRTSSYEQYFGPGTRLTVT.

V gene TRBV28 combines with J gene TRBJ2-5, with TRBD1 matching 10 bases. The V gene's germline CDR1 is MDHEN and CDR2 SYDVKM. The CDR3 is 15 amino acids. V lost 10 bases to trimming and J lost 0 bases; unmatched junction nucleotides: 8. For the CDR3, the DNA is TGTGCCATCCTCCCGGGACAGGGGAACCAAGAGACCCAGTACTTC. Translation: CAILPGQGNQETQYF.

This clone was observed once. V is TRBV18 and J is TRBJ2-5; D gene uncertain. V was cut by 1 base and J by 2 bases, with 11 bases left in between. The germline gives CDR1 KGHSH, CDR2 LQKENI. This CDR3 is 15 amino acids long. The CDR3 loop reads CASSPLPRSQETQYF. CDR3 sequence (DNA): TGTGCCAGCTCACCACTTCCCCGCAGTCAAGAGACCCAGTACTTC.

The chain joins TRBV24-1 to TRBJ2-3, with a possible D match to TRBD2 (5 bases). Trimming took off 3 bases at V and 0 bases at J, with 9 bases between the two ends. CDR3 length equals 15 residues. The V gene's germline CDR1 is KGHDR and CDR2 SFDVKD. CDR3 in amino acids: CATSDHRLSTDTQYF. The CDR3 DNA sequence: TGTGCCACCAGTGATCACCGACTAAGCACAGATACGCAGTATTTT.

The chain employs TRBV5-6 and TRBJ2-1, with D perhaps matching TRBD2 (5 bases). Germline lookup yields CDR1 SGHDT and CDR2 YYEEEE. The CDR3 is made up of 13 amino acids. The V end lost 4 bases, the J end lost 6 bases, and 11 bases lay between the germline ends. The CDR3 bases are TGTGCCAGCAGCCCTGCGGGCACCAATGAGCAGTTCTTC. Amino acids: CASSPAGTNEQFF.

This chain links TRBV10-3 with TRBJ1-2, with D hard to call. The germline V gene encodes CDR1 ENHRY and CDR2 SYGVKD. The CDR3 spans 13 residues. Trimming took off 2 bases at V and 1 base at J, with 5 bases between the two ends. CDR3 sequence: CAISETSNYGYTF. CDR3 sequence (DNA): TGTGCCATCAGTGAGACCAGTAACTATGGCTACACCTTC.

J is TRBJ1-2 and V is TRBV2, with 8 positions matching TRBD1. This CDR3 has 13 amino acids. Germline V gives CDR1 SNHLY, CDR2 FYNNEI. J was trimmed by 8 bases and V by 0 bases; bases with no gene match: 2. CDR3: CASSEASGGGYTF. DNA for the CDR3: TGTGCCAGCAGTGAAGCGTCAGGGGGCGGCTACACCTTC. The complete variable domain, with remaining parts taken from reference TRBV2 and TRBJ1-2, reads EPEVTQTPSHQVTQMGQEVILRCVPISNHLYFYWYRQILGQKVEFLVSFYNNEISEKSEIFDDQFSVERPDGSNFTLKIRSTKLEDSAMYFCASSEASGGGYTFGSGTRLTVV.

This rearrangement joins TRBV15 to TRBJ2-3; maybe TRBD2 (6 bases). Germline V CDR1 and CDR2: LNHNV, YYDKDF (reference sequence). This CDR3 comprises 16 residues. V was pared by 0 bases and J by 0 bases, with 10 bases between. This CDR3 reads CATSREGTASTDTQYF. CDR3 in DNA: TGTGCCACCAGCAGAGAGGGGACTGCTAGCACAGATACGCAGTATTTT.

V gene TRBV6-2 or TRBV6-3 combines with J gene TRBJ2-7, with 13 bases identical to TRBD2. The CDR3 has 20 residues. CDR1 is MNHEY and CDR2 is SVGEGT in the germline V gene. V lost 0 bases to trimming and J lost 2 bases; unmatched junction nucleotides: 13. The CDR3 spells CASSYSFGLAGVTGPYEQYF. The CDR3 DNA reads TGTGCCAGCAGTTACTCGTTCGGACTAGCGGGAGTAACGGGACCCTACGAGCAGTACTTC.

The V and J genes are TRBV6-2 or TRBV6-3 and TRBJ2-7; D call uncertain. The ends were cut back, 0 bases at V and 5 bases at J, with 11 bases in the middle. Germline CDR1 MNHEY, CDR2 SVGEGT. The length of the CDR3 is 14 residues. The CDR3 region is CASSYSPGSHEQYF. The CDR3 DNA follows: TGTGCCAGCAGTTACTCACCGGGTTCCCACGAGCAGTACTTC.

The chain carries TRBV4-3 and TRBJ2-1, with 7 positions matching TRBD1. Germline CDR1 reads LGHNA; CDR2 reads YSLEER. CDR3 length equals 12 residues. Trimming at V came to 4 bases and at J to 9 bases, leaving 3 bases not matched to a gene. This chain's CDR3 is CASSPRQGEQFF. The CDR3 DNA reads TGCGCCAGCAGCCCCCGACAGGGTGAGCAGTTCTTC.

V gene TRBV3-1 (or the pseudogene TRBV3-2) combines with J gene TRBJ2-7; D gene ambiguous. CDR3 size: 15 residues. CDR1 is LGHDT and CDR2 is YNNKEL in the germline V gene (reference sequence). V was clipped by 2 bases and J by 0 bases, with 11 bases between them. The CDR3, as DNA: TGTGCCAGCAGCCAAAGAGCATTGCACTCCTACGAGCAGTACTTC. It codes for CASSQRALHSYEQYF.